Described below is a single TCR beta chain sequence and its context. What this receptor recognizes is not known. No base-level quality is on record; no much larger clone is a single base apart. The data were obtained in a study of blood T cell repertoires in COVID-19 (dated by TCRdb to 2018 to 2021). Broadly, across the study: The collaborator samples originated in the United States, Italy and Spain and spanned the acute and convalescent phases of COVID-19. A freely available public database, intended as a resource for researchers studying the immune response to SARS-CoV-2, is where the repertoires were released. Where HLA class I and class II types were available, the types were taken from metadata supplied by the sample provider, not from assay-based typing. A de-identified subject ID, COVID-19 status, age in years and sex were almost always included in the sample metadata. Samples were obtained from the ongoing ImmuneRACE study (first 160 participants) and from 1,200 or so subjects provided by 6 global collaborators. Deeply sampled blood TCRbeta repertoires from subjects exposed to, actively infected with, or recovered from COVID-19 were included in the dataset. The material from the prospective study consisted of cDNA or gDNA derived from T cells, B-cell-depleted T cells, or PBMCs.

Results the study describes overall, beyond this receptor: The quantity of clinical and demographic metadata differed by source and by participant and was supplied without curation.

Relative to germline, V is 4 bases shorter and J is 2 bases shorter, with 12 bases between their ends. The CDR3 goes from the cysteine to the phenylalanine over 14 residues. Only the CDR3 DNA stays, 42 bases, in frame from base 1. The germline V gene specifies MNHEY as CDR1 and SVGEGT as CDR2. TCRbeta CDR3 regions were amplified from genomic DNA by means of the immunoSEQ Assay, a bias-controlled multiplex PCR. In the authors' own workflow: The number of nucleated cells in each sample was estimated by amplification of reference gene primers within the assay. Sequence reads were collapsed and filtered to measure the absolute abundance of every unique TCRbeta CDR3 rearrangement. For each sample, productive Simpson clonality was calculated by taking the square root of Simpson's diversity index across productive rearrangements. The table comes from immuneACCESS by way of TCRdb, which keeps in-frame sequences with V and J called. Part of the clones is missing from these tables; in studies checked, under half for an unresolved V gene and the rest for unknown reasons. The DNA gave D and trimming, while V, J and clone size come from that table. The sample profile shows 62,000 or so clones; about 86% of them were found once. Together, the top ten hold under 1.5% of the sample.

Each collaborating institution followed its own protocols to collect whole blood in K2EDTA tubes. For TCRbeta analysis, collaborators shipped samples as frozen whole blood, isolated PBMCs, or DNA extracted from either of those sample types. This receptor was taken from a woman aged 55-70 years with acute or convalescent COVID-19. The chain is encoded by TRBV6-2 or TRBV6-3 joined to TRBJ2-7; the D gene lacks a confident call. The sequencing input was peripheral blood. The bases read TGTGCCAGCAGTTCGGCAGGCGCAACCTACGAGCAGTACTTC. Its protein product is CASSSAGATYEQYF.